The 10 T cell receptor beta chains listed next were all sequenced from one sample in a study of blood T cell repertoires in COVID-19. Generated by immunoSEQ multiplex PCR, the TCRdb table keeps only in-frame clones and is missing some. Of fewer than 300,000 clones listed, roughly 89% are singletons. Input material: peripheral blood. The receptors stem from a man aged 25-45 years with acute or convalescent COVID-19.

The chain recombines TRBV24-1 with TRBJ2-1, with TRBD2 matching 13 bases. CDR3 length: 16 residues. Per the germline V gene, CDR1 is KGHDR and CDR2 is SFDVKD. V lost 4 bases and J lost 4; bases outside the gene matches: 3. The CDR3 sequence is CATSERTSGGYNEQFF. CDR3 sequence (DNA): TGTGCCACCAGTGAACGGACTAGCGGGGGATACAATGAGCAGTTCTTC.

In DNA form, the CDR3 reads TGTGCCAGCAGCTTAGCCCCACCGGGACAGGGAATGCGAGGAGATACGCAGTATTTT. Translating it yields CASSLAPPGQGMRGDTQYF. This sequence joins TRBV7-6 and TRBJ2-3, with TRBD1 matching over 9 bases. Germline V gene sequence: CDR1 SGHVS, CDR2 FNYEAQ. The V segment lost 0 bases and the J segment 5 bases; nucleotides outside the gene matches: 15. The length of the CDR3 is 19 residues. The entire variable domain, with the rest obtained from reference TRBV7-6 and TRBJ2-3, is as follows: GAGVSQSPRYKVTKRGQDVALRCDPISGHVSLYWYRQALGQGPEFLTYFNYEAQQDKSGLPNDRFSAERPEGSISTLTIQRTEQRDSAMYRCASSLAPPGQGMRGDTQYFGPGTRLTVL.

The chain is built from TRBV27 and TRBJ2-3; D possibly corresponds to TRBD1 (5 bases). Germline V gene lookup returns CDR1 MNHEY and CDR2 SMNVEV (reference sequence). This CDR3 is built from 14 residues. Trimming removed 6 bases from V and 2 bases from J, with 12 bases in between. CDR3 sequence (DNA): TGTGCCAGCAGCAGGGCTTCCTACACAGATACGCAGTATTTT. Its protein is CASSRASYTDTQYF.

Of note for this clone: This sample also contains other DNA sequences that code for the same CDR3. The J gene is TRBJ1-5, the V gene TRBV19; D call uncertain. The V and J ends lost 6 bases and 5 bases respectively, with 11 bases between them. Looked up from germline, CDR1 is LNHDA and CDR2 is SQIVND (reference sequence). This CDR3 spans 13 amino acids. The chain's CDR3 is CASRPNRDQPQHF. CDR3 DNA sequence: TGTGCCAGTAGACCGAACCGGGATCAGCCCCAGCATTTT.

The chain links TRBV10-1 to TRBJ2-5, with TRBD1 matching 8 bases. Germline CDR1 is WNHNN and CDR2 is SYGVQD (reference sequence). V was clipped by 3 bases and J by 3 bases; unmatched bases: 9. The CDR3 length is 16 residues. CDR3 residues: CASSDGGGQGKETQYF. As DNA, the CDR3 is TGCGCCAGCAGTGACGGAGGCGGACAGGGAAAAGAGACCCAGTACTTC.

The CDR3 bases are TGCAGCGTTGTTCTTCCAGGGGAGAACACTGAAGCTTTCTTT. Its protein product is CSVVLPGENTEAFF. The gene calls are TRBV29-1 and TRBJ1-1, with D perhaps TRBD1 (6 bases). V lost 4 bases to trimming and J lost 1 base, with 13 bases between them. The CDR3 length is 14 residues. Germline V CDR1 and CDR2: SQVTM, ANQGSEA.

This clone was observed a single time. V usage is TRBV28 and J usage is TRBJ1-5; perhaps TRBD1 as D (6 bases). V dropped 3 bases and J dropped 3 bases, with 12 bases sitting between them. The germline CDR1 and CDR2 sequences are MDHEN and SYDVKM. This CDR3 spans 15 amino acids. In DNA form, the CDR3 reads TGTGCCAGCAGTTTCGGACAGCCTTTCAATCAGCCCCAGCATTTT. Protein sequence: CASSFGQPFNQPQHF.

This clone showed up just once. The chain recombines TRBV4-1 with TRBJ1-4, with D tentatively TRBD1 (5 bases). Germline CDR1 and CDR2: MGHRA and YSYEKL. The CDR3 contains 16 residues. V lost 5 bases, J lost 8 bases, and 21 bases lay in between. The CDR3 loop reads CASSSSFGHSQEKLFF. The DNA of the CDR3 is TGCGCCAGCAGCTCATCGTTCGGACACTCGCAGGAAAAACTGTTTTTT.

The chain employs TRBV15 and TRBJ2-2, with 14 bases that match TRBD2. CDR3 length equals 17 residues. V lost 3 bases, J lost 8 bases, and 8 bases stayed unmatched. CDR1 and CDR2 from the germline V gene are LNHNV and YYDKDF (reference sequence). The CDR3 bases are TGTGCCACCAGCAGGGGACTAGCGGGGGCCTTCCTGGGGGAGCTGTTTTTT. Protein sequence: CATSRGLAGAFLGELFF.

V usage is TRBV6-5 and J usage is TRBJ1-5; TRBD1 matches at 10 bases. This CDR3 region has 15 residues. J gave up 1 base and V 6 bases, and 3 bases lay outside the gene matches. CDR1 is MNHEY and CDR2 is SVGAGI in the germline V gene. Here the CDR3 reads CASRTGGGSNQPQHF. The CDR3 DNA follows: TGTGCCAGCAGGACAGGGGGCGGAAGCAATCAGCCCCAGCATTTT.